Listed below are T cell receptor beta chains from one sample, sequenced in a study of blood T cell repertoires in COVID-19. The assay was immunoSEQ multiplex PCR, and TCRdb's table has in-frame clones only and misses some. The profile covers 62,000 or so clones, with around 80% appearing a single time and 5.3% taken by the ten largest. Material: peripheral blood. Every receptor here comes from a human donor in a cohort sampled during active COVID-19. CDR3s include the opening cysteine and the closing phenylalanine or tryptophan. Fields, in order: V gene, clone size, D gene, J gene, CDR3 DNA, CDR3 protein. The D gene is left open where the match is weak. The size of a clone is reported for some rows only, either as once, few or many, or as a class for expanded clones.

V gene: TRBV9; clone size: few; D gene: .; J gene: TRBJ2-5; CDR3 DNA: TGTGCCAGCAGCGTATCGGGGGTTAGAGAGACCCAGTACTTC; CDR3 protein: CASSVSGVRETQYF
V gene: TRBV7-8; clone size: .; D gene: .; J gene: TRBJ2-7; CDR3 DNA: TGTGCCAGCAGCTTAGTCGTCGACACCCCCGAGCAGTACTTC; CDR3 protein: CASSLVVDTPEQYF
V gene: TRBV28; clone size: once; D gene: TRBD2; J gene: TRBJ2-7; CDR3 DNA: TGTGCCAGCAGTTTCCCAACTAGCGGGGGATATGACGAGCAGTACTTC; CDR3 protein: CASSFPTSGGYDEQYF
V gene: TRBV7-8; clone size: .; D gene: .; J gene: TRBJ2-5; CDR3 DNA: TGTGCCAGCAGCTTAGCCCAGGGGACCCAGTACTTC; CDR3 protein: CASSLAQGTQYF
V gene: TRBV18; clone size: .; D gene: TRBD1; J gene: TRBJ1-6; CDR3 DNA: TGTGCCAGCTCACGGACAGGGATTGATTCACCCCTCCACTTT; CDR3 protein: CASSRTGIDSPLHF
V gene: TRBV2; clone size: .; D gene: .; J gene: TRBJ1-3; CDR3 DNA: TGTGCCAGCAGTCAAGGACAGCGAACATATTTT; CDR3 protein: CASSQGQRTYF
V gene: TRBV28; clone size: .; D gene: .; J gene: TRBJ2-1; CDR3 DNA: TGTGCCAGCAGAGGACATCTCTCCTACAATGAGCAGTTCTTC; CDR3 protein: CASRGHLSYNEQFF
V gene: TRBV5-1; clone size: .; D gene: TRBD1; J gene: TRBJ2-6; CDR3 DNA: TGCGCCAGCAGGAGGGGACAGGGGATCTCTGGGGCCAACGTCCTGACTTTC; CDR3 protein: CASRRGQGISGANVLTF
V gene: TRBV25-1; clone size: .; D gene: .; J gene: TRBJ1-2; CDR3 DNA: TGTGCCAGCAGTGATGTGGGCCTTAACTATGGCTACACCTTC; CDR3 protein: CASSDVGLNYGYTF
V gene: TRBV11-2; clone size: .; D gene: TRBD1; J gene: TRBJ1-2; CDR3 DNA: TGTGCCAGCAGCTTTTCAGGGGGCTTTTATGGCTACACCTTC; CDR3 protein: CASSFSGGFYGYTF
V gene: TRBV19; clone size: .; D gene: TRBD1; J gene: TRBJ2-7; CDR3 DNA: TGTGCCAGTAGTTCCGGGACAGGGTTCTCCTACGAGCAGTACTTC; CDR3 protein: CASSSGTGFSYEQYF
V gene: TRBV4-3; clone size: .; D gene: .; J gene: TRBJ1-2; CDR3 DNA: TGCGCCAGCAGCCAAGAATTGCGACCTGAGGGAGGCTACACCTTC; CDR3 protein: CASSQELRPEGGYTF
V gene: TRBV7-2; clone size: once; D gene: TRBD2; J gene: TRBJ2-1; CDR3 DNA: TGTGCCAGCAGCTTAAATCGCGGGGGTAGATACAATGAGCAGTTCTTC; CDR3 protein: CASSLNRGGRYNEQFF
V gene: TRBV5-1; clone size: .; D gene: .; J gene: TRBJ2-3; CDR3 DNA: TGCGCCAGCAGCTATAACGCTCCGGGCTCTCCAGGGAGCACAGATACGCAGTATTTT; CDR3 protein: CASSYNAPGSPGSTDTQYF
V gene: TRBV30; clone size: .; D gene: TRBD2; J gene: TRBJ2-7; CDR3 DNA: TGTGCCTGGAGTGTATGGGGGGGGAGACCCTACGAGCAGTACTTC; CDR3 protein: CAWSVWGGRPYEQYF
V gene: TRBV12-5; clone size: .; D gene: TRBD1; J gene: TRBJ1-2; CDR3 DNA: TGTGCTAGTGGTTTCTCAGGGGGCGGTGGCTACACCTTC; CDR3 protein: CASGFSGGGGYTF
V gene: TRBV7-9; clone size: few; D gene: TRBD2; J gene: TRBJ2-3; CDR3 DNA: TGTGCCAGCAGCCCCGCTAGCGGGGGGACAGATACGCAGTATTTT; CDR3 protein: CASSPASGGTDTQYF
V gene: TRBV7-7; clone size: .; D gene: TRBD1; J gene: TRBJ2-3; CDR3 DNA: TGTGCCAGCAGCTCGACAGGGGCGACAGATACGCAGTATTTT; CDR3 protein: CASSSTGATDTQYF
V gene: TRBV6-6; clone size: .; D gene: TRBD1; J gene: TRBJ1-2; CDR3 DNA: TGTGCCAGCAGCCCGACAGGGGGCCTTGGCTACACCTTC; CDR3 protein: CASSPTGGLGYTF
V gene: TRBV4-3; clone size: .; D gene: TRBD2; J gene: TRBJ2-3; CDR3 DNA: TGCGCCAGCAGCCAAGATTCTAGCGGGGGCCCCCAGGGTACGCAGTATTTT; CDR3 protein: CASSQDSSGGPQGTQYF
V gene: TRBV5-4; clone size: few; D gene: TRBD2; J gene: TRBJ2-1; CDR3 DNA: TGTGCCAGCAGCCGTAGCGGGGTGAGCTCCTACAATGAGCAGTTCTTC; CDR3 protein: CASSRSGVSSYNEQFF
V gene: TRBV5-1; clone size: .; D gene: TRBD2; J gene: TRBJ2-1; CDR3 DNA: TGCGCCAGCAGCCCTGAGACTAGCGGGGTAACCAATGAGCAGTTCTTC; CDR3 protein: CASSPETSGVTNEQFF
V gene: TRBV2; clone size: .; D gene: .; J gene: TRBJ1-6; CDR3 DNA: TGTGCCAGCGAGACAGATTTATCACCCCTCCACTTT; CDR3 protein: CASETDLSPLHF
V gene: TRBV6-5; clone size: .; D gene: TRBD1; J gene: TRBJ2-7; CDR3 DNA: TGTGCCAGCCGGGACAGAACCTACGAGCAGTACTTC; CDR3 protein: CASRDRTYEQYF
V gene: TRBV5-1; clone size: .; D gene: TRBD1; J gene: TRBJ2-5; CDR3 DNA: TGCGCCAGCAGCTCCGGGCCGACAGGGGGACTCCAAGAGACCCAGTACTTC; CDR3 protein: CASSSGPTGGLQETQYF
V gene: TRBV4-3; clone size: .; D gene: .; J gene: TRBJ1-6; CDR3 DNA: TGCGCCAGCAGCCAAGGGAGCTCCTATAATTCACCCCTCCACTTT; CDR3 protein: CASSQGSSYNSPLHF
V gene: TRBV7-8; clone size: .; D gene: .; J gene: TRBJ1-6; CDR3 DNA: TGTGCCAGCAGCGGTGGGGGGAATTCACCCCTCCACTTT; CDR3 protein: CASSGGGNSPLHF
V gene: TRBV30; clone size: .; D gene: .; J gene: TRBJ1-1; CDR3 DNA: TGTGCCTGGAGGGTCCAGGAAGCTTTCTTT; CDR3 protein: CAWRVQEAFF
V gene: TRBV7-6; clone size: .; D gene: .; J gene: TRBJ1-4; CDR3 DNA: TGTGCCAGCAGCTTAGTGACAGACGTTAATGAAAAACTGTTTTTT; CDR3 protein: CASSLVTDVNEKLFF
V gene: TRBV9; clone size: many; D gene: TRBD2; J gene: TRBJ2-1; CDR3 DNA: TGTGCCAGCAGCGTAGATCGGGGGGTTCCCCAGGTATCTCCCTACAATGAGCAGTTCTTC; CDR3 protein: CASSVDRGVPQVSPYNEQFF
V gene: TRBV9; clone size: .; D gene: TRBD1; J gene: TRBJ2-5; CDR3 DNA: TGTGCCAGCGGACAGGCGTCGGAGACCCAGTACTTC; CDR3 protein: CASGQASETQYF
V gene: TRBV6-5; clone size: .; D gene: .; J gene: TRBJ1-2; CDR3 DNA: TGTGCCAGCAGTTACGTCGGGGGATATAACTATGGCTACACCTTC; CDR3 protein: CASSYVGGYNYGYTF
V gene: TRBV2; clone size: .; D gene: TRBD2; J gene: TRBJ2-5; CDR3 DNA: TGTGCCAGCAGTTTAGCGGGACCAGAGACCCAGTACTTC; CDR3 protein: CASSLAGPETQYF
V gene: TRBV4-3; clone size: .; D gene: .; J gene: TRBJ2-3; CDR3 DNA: TGCGCCAGCAGCCAAGAAGGGGGAGGCACAGATACGCAGTATTTT; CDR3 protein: CASSQEGGGTDTQYF
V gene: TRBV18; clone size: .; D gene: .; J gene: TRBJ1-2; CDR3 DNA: TGTGCCAGCTCACCAGAGCAGGGGAGCCATGGCTACACCTTC; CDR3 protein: CASSPEQGSHGYTF
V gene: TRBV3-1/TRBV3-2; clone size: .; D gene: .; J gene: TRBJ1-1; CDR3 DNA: TGTGCCAGCAGCCAAGGATTCGCAGGGGTAACTGAAGCTTTCTTT; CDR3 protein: CASSQGFAGVTEAFF
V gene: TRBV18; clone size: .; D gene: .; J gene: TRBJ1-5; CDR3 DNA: TGTGCCAGCTCACCCGGATGGGGCAGTAGCAATCAGCCCCAGCATTTT; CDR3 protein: CASSPGWGSSNQPQHF
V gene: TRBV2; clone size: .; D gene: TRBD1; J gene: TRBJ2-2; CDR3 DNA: TGTGCCAGCGGCGCAGACAGGGATAACACCGGGGAGCTGTTTTTT; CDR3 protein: CASGADRDNTGELFF
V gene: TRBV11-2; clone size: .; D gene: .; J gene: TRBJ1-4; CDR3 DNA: TGTGCCAGCAGTTCCCGGGGGTTAACTAATGAAAAACTGTTTTTT; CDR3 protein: CASSSRGLTNEKLFF
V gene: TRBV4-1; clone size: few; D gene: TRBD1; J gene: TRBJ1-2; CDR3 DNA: TGCGCCAGCAGCCAACGGACAGGATTTTATGGCTACACCTTC; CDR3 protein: CASSQRTGFYGYTF
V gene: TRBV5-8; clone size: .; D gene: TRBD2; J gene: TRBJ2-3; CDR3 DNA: TGTGCCAGCAGCTTTCTCTCTAGCGGGGGCCACCCAAGCACAGATACGCAGTATTTT; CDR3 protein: CASSFLSSGGHPSTDTQYF
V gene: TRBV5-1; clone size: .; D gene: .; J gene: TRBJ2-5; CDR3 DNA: TGCGCCAGCAGCACCTTTAGCGACCAAGAGACCCAGTACTTC; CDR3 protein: CASSTFSDQETQYF
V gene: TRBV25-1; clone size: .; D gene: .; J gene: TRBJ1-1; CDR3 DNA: TGTGCCAGCAGTGATCTTGGGGCGCGTGAAGCTTTCTTT; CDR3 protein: CASSDLGAREAFF
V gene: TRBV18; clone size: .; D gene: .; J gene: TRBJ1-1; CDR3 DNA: TGTGCCAGCTCACCATCCCCAGGGGAGTACACTGAAGCTTTCTTT; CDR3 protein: CASSPSPGEYTEAFF
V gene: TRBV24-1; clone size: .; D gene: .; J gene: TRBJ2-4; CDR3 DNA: TGTGCCACCAGTGACTCGGGTGAAAACATTCAGTACTTC; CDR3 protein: CATSDSGENIQYF
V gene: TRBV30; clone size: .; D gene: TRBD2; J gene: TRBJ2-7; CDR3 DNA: TGTGCCTGGAGTGAACCCGGGGGGGAATTCTACGAGCAGTACTTC; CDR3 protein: CAWSEPGGEFYEQYF
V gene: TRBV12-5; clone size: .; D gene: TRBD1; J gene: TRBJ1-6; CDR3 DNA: TGTGCTAGTGGTTTAGGACAGGGGGATTCACCCCTCCACTTT; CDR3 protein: CASGLGQGDSPLHF